This T cell receptor beta chain derives from a study of memory CD4+ T cells and cytomegalovirus serostatus. The sort gate was single viable CD3+CD4+CD8-CD45RO+ cells for memory CD4+ T cells. V lost 1 base, J lost 8 bases, and 10 bases lay in between. Germline CDR1 is MNHNS and CDR2 is SASEGT. CDR3 size: 13 residues. The assay was immunoSEQ multiplex PCR, and TCRdb's table has in-frame clones only and misses some. In the table there are tens of thousands of clones, over 70% of which are singletons. The sequenced material came from memory CD4+ T cells from blood. The clonotype was recovered from an adult in good health and CMV-seronegative. This sequence joins TRBV6-1 and TRBJ2-3; the D gene is possibly TRBD2 (6 bases). The DNA of the CDR3 is TGTGCCAGCAGTGAAGTACTAGCTTCTACGCAGTATTTT. It specifies CASSEVLASTQYF.